The 25 T cell receptor beta chains below all came from one sample that was sequenced in a study of identical twins. TCRdb reprocessed the 5' RACE reads with MiXCR, giving one entry per CDR3 protein. The sample has 1.5 million to 2 million distinct CDR3 sequences; about 32% are singletons. The sample consisted of cord blood. The source is a newborn girl in good health.

In its sample, this clonotype was seen once. CDR3 bases: TGTGCCAGCAGTGACCCCGGGACGGGGAGGCGGCAGCCCCAGCATTTT. It translates to CASSDPGTGRRQPQHF. The chain is built from TRBV6-6 and TRBJ1-5, with a weak D call TRBD1 (5 bases). In germline, CDR1 is MNHNY, CDR2 SVGAGI (reference sequence). Between the trimmed V and J ends, which lost 5 bases and 7 bases, there was a span of 21 bases. This CDR3 contains 16 residues.

The V gene is TRBV5-1, the J gene TRBJ2-7; D gene unclear. Germline CDR1 and CDR2: SGHRS and YFSETQ. The V and J ends lost 3 bases and 3 bases respectively, with 16 bases between them. The length of the CDR3 is 15 residues. For the CDR3, the DNA is TGCGCCAGCAGCTCCGGTACGGTGCCGAGCTACGAGCAGTACTTC. This codes for CASSSGTVPSYEQYF. Variable domain in full (rest from reference TRBV5-1 and TRBJ2-7): KAGVTQTPRYLIKTRGQQVTLSCSPISGHRSVSWYQQTPGQGLQFLFEYFSETQRNKGNFPGRFSGRQFSNSRSEMNVSTLELGDSALYLCASSSGTVPSYEQYFGPGTRLTVT.

This chain uses TRBV4-1 with TRBJ2-3; no definite D call. Germline lookup yields CDR1 MGHRA and CDR2 YSYEKL. The CDR3 consists of 13 residues. Between the trimmed V and J ends, which lost 5 bases and 1 base, there was a span of 7 bases. The CDR3: CASSKTRTDTQYF. The CDR3 region has the DNA TGCGCCAGCAGCAAAACCCGCACAGATACGCAGTATTTT.

The chain has TRBV3-1 and TRBJ2-5; TRBD2 aligns across 7 bases. The germline gives CDR1 LGHDT, CDR2 YNNKEL (reference sequence). The CDR3 loop spans 16 amino acids. Unmatched junction bases numbered 10, after V lost 0 bases and J lost 6 bases. The CDR3 reads CASSQERLALKQTQYF. In DNA, the CDR3 is TGTGCCAGCAGCCAAGAGCGACTAGCATTGAAGCAGACCCAGTACTTC.

This clonotype has more than one count but fewer than ten. The chain combines TRBV6-6 with TRBJ1-5, with D unresolved. The V and J ends lost 8 bases and 1 base respectively, with 6 bases between them. Germline CDR1 reads MNHNY; CDR2 reads SVGAGI (reference sequence). This CDR3 spans 12 amino acids. The CDR3 here is CASATSNQPQHF. The DNA for the CDR3 is TGTGCCAGCGCCACGAGCAATCAGCCCCAGCATTTT.

This rearrangement joins TRBV6-2 or TRBV6-3 to TRBJ2-7, with 7 bases lining up with TRBD2. The germline V gene encodes CDR1 MNHEY and CDR2 SVGEGT. V lost 10 bases, J lost 4 bases, and 25 bases stayed unmatched. The CDR3 is made up of 18 amino acids. CDR3 in amino acids: CAISSSRGSLIGRYEQYF. CDR3 sequence (DNA): TGTGCCATTTCATCCAGTCGCGGGAGCCTTATAGGCAGGTACGAGCAGTACTTC.

The V call is TRBV11-2, the J call TRBJ2-3; D might be TRBD2 (5 bases). Trimming left V 1 base short and J 6 bases short, with 20 bases between. Per germline, CDR1 SGHAT and CDR2 FQNNGV. There are 17 residues in the CDR3. The CDR3 nucleotides read TGTGCCAGCAGCTTAGGTGTGGGGAGCGCCAAGTTGGATACGCAGTATTTT. This translates into CASSLGVGSAKLDTQYF.

This clonotype was seen more than once but under ten times. The V gene is TRBV4-2, the J gene TRBJ2-5; D ambiguous. V was pared by 4 bases and J by 11 bases, with 26 bases between. The CDR3 is 16 amino acids. Germline lookup yields CDR1 LGHNA and CDR2 YNFKEQ. Here the CDR3 reads CASSRIPAAPEYEQYF. DNA for the CDR3: TGTGCCAGCAGCCGGATCCCGGCAGCACCGGAGTATGAGCAGTACTTC.

The chain employs TRBV20-1 and TRBJ2-6; 7 bases map to TRBD2. After removal of 1 base from V and 0 bases from J, the junction contained 6 bases not matched to a gene. The CDR3 runs to 17 residues. Germline lookup yields CDR1 DFQATT and CDR2 SNEGSKA (reference sequence). The CDR3 DNA sequence: TGCAGTGCTAGAGTTTGGACTAGGGGCTCTGGGGCCAACGTCCTGACTTTC. Protein: CSARVWTRGSGANVLTF.

This clonotype was recorded once. One end of the junction does not line up with germline, which may come from a read error. V usage is TRBV6-6 and J usage is TRBJ1-2; 7 bases line up with TRBD1. CDR3 size: 16 residues. Germline CDR1 is MNHNY and CDR2 is SVGAGI (reference sequence). The CDR3 nucleotides are TGTGTCAGCAGTTACCAGCGACAGGGAGGCAGCTATGGCTACACCTTC. Its translation is CVSSYQRQGGSYGYTF.

This clonotype has more than one count but fewer than ten. The chain carries TRBV10-3 and TRBJ1-5; 7 bases fit TRBD1. J was trimmed by 8 bases and V by 4 bases; bases with no gene match: 8. Germline values: CDR1 ENHRY, CDR2 SYGVKD. The CDR3 spans 14 residues. The CDR3 DNA sequence: TGTGCCATCAGTGGGGCAGGGGGTGATGAGCCCCAGCATTTT. Translating gives CAISGAGGDEPQHF.

The chain employs TRBV4-1 and TRBJ2-1; 10 positions agree with TRBD2. CDR3 length: 16 amino acids. The junction had 9 bases not matched to a gene; V was cut back by 1 base and J by 9 bases. Germline V lookup: CDR1 MGHRA, CDR2 YSYEKL. CDR3: CASSQVLVAGGSEQFF. CDR3 nucleotide sequence: TGCGCCAGCAGCCAAGTGTTGGTAGCGGGGGGAAGTGAGCAGTTCTTC.

V gene TRBV24-1 combines with J gene TRBJ1-2; D may be TRBD1 (5 bases). Deletions cut 4 bases from V and 6 bases from J, with 17 bases between. The CDR3 covers 15 residues. Germline CDR1 and CDR2: KGHDR and SFDVKD. As DNA, the CDR3 is TGTGCCACCAGTGACTCAGCTCGGGGGTTGGATGGCTACACCTTC. Translated, it gives CATSDSARGLDGYTF.

The V call is TRBV3-1, the J call TRBJ1-1; D not certain. The germline V gene has CDR1 LGHDT and CDR2 YNNKEL (reference sequence). CDR3 size: 13 residues. V lost 1 base and J lost 9, with 12 bases in between. DNA of the CDR3: TGTGCCAGCAGCCAAGGGGCTATCCCCCAAGCTTTCTTT. This translates into CASSQGAIPQAFF.

This sequence joins TRBV29-1 and TRBJ2-7; D is unclear. Germline V CDR1 and CDR2: SQVTM, ANQGSEA. The CDR3 totals 13 residues. V shed 4 bases and J shed 2 bases, with 12 bases lying between them. CDR3 in amino acids: CSVVLGGAYEQYF. CDR3 DNA: TGCAGCGTTGTACTCGGCGGAGCCTACGAGCAGTACTTC.

The V call is TRBV11-3, the J call TRBJ2-1, with TRBD1 identical over 9 bases. The last part of the DNA fits TRBJ2-7 better; the J call may be wrong. Germline-derived CDR1 and CDR2 are SGHNT and YENEEA. This CDR3 contains 16 residues. The CDR3 nucleotides read TGTGCCAGCAGCTTAGCGGCCGGGACAGGGAACAATGAGCAGTACTTC. It is translated as CASSLAAGTGNNEQYF.

This clonotype was seen a handful of times. The chain carries TRBV19 and TRBJ1-5; 7 nucleotides agree with TRBD1. Germline assignment: CDR1 LNHDA and CDR2 SQIVND (reference sequence). Trimming cost V 1 base and J 6 bases; bases outside gene matches: 3. The CDR3 runs 14 residues. Here the CDR3 DNA reads TGTGCCAGTAGTATAGTTTCAGGGGGTCAGCCCCAGCATTTT. Translated: CASSIVSGGQPQHF.

This clonotype occurred once. This chain joins TRBV12-3 or TRBV12-4 and TRBJ2-2; no firm D call. CDR3 length equals 12 residues. V was shortened by 7 bases and J by 7 bases, with 10 bases between the two germline ends. The CDR3 region is CASTPSYGELFF. CDR3 nucleotides: TGTGCCAGCACCCCTTCCTACGGGGAGCTGTTTTTT.

The CDR3 DNA is TGTGCCATCAGTGAGGGGGCCTACAATGAGCAGTACTTC. It is translated as CAISEGAYNEQYF. The chain combines TRBV10-3 with TRBJ2-1; the D gene is possibly TRBD1 (5 bases). Matching the DNA end better, TRBJ2-7 makes the J call doubtful. The CDR3 covers 13 residues. Germline V gives CDR1 ENHRY, CDR2 SYGVKD.

This chain uses TRBV12-3 or TRBV12-4 with TRBJ2-3, with D possibly being TRBD1 (6 bases). V lost 8 bases and J 2 bases, leaving 17 bases between the germline ends. CDR3 length equals 15 residues. CDR3 nucleotide sequence: TGTGCCAGCCAACGCCGGGACACATACACAGATACGCAGTATTTT. Its protein product is CASQRRDTYTDTQYF.

The chain recombines TRBV12-3 or TRBV12-4 with TRBJ2-2; D is possibly TRBD1 (6 bases). Trimming took 5 bases from V and 7 from J, leaving 14 bases between them. CDR3 length equals 14 residues. CDR3 loop: CASSEDTGIGELFF. CDR3 DNA: TGTGCCAGCAGTGAGGACACAGGGATCGGGGAGCTGTTTTTT.

The rearrangement uses TRBV27 and TRBJ2-7; D possibly matches TRBD1 or TRBD2 (5 bases each). The germline V gene encodes CDR1 MNHEY and CDR2 SMNVEV (reference sequence). The CDR3 extends over 15 amino acids. Trimming left V 7 bases short and J 0 bases short, with 16 bases between. CDR3 bases: TGTGCCAGCACAAGAGGGGCCGGGAACTCCTACGAGCAGTACTTC. Translating gives CASTRGAGNSYEQYF.

This clonotype was seen repeatedly, ten times or more. The chain joins TRBV4-2 to TRBJ2-4; D may be TRBD2 (6 bases). CDR3 length: 17 amino acids. The germline gives CDR1 LGHNA, CDR2 YNFKEQ. V lost 1 base, J lost 5 bases, and 18 bases lay in between. The CDR3 loop reads CASSQASHGTSQNIQYF. The CDR3 DNA sequence: TGTGCCAGCAGCCAAGCCTCACACGGGACTTCTCAAAACATTCAGTACTTC.

Remarks on this clonotype: The junction does not match germline at one end; this may be a read error. The chain couples TRBV28 to TRBJ2-6; a possible D gene is TRBD1 (5 bases). Germline V gene lookup returns CDR1 MDHEN and CDR2 SYDVKM. The CDR3 totals 14 residues. The CDR3 is CASSREAGADVLTF. DNA of the CDR3: TGTGCCAGCAGTAGAGAGGCTGGGGCCGACGTCCTGACTTTC.

This chain links TRBV5-8 with TRBJ2-1; D not certain. CDR1 is SGHTS, CDR2 YDEGEE, per germline. The CDR3 is made up of 16 amino acids. The ends were cut back, 1 base at V and 1 base at J, with 12 bases in the middle. The CDR3 reads CASSLNFLRSYNEQFF. In nucleotides, the CDR3 is TGTGCCAGCAGCTTGAATTTCTTGCGGTCCTACAATGAGCAGTTCTTC. Variable domain in full (rest from reference TRBV5-8 and TRBJ2-1): EAGVTQSPTHLIKTRGQQATLRCSPISGHTSVYWYQQALGLGLQFLLWYDEGEERNRGNFPPRFSGRQFPNYSSELNVNALELEDSALYLCASSLNFLRSYNEQFFGPGTRLTVL.